The 26 T cell receptor beta chains below come from one sample, sequenced in a study of cytomegalovirus exposure and HLA in healthy donors. Both 60 Vbeta primers and 13 Jbeta primers went into the PCR. Produced via immunoSEQ multiplex PCR; TCRdb's table is partial and in-frame only. The sample carries over 40,000 clones, 87% recorded once. The sequencing sample was made of PBMCs. The receptors stem from a middle-aged woman in good health and CMV-seropositive.

The gene calls are TRBV7-6 and TRBJ1-1, with D possibly being TRBD1 (5 bases). The germline V gene has CDR1 SGHVS and CDR2 FNYEAQ. The CDR3 runs 15 residues. Deletions cut 0 bases from V and 1 base from J, with 9 bases between. In nucleotides, the CDR3 is TGTGCCAGCAGCTTAGCTGCAGGGCCGAACACTGAAGCTTTCTTT. Its protein is CASSLAAGPNTEAFF.

Here the CDR3 DNA reads TGTGCCAGCAGCTTAACCCCTCCGCCCCCCGGCACTGAAGCTTTCTTT. Residues: CASSLTPPPPGTEAFF. This sequence joins TRBV7-9 and TRBJ1-1; no clear D gene. The length of the CDR3 is 16 residues. Germline V gene sequence: CDR1 SEHNR, CDR2 FQNEAQ (reference sequence). The V end was cut by 2 bases, the J end by 4 bases, with 17 bases between.

The J gene is TRBJ2-1, the V gene TRBV6-5, with D possibly being TRBD1 (7 bases). Germline loops: CDR1 MNHEY, CDR2 SVGAGI. The V end was cut by 7 bases, the J end by 7 bases, with 20 bases between. The CDR3 loop spans 15 amino acids. The CDR3: CASTPGGTPSNEQFF. CDR3 nucleotides: TGTGCCAGCACGCCAGGGGGGACCCCTTCTAATGAGCAGTTCTTC.

The rearrangement uses TRBV27 and TRBJ2-7; D gene uncertain. V lost 0 bases and J lost 0, with 12 bases in between. The germline gives CDR1 MNHEY, CDR2 SMNVEV (reference sequence). The CDR3 extends over 16 amino acids. This chain's CDR3 is CASSLSVAASSYEQYF. As DNA, the CDR3 is TGTGCCAGCAGTTTATCGGTCGCGGCAAGCTCCTACGAGCAGTACTTC.

V and J are TRBV28 and TRBJ1-1, with D uncertain. The CDR3 sequence is 16 residues long. The germline V gene has CDR1 MDHEN and CDR2 SYDVKM. Trimming removed 7 bases from V and 4 bases from J, with 22 bases in between. CDR3 nucleotide sequence: TGTGCCAGCACCCCGACTACCGGCCGATGGATCACTGAAGCTTTCTTT. Protein product: CASTPTTGRWITEAFF.

The V and J genes are TRBV5-5 and TRBJ1-6, with D hard to call. This CDR3 is 14 amino acids long. Looked up from germline, CDR1 is SGHKS and CDR2 is YYEKEE (reference sequence). Between the trimmed V and J ends, which lost 1 base and 7 bases, there was a span of 9 bases. For the CDR3, the DNA is TGTGCCAGCAGCTTGTCTACTACGAATTCACCCCTCCACTTT. Amino acid sequence: CASSLSTTNSPLHF.

The V gene is TRBV5-6, the J gene TRBJ1-6; 7 bases are a match to TRBD1. Germline CDR1 reads SGHDT; CDR2 reads YYEEEE. The CDR3 totals 14 residues. The V and J ends lost 3 bases and 6 bases, in that order; junction bases with no gene match: 3. This chain's CDR3 is CASSWDSPNSPLHF. In DNA, the CDR3 is TGTGCCAGCAGCTGGGACAGCCCTAATTCACCCCTCCACTTT.

The J gene is TRBJ2-7, the V gene TRBV5-1; D is uncertain. Germline assignment: CDR1 SGHRS and CDR2 YFSETQ. Trimming stripped 2 bases from V and 3 bases from J, with 18 bases between. CDR3 length: 16 residues. The CDR3 sequence: CASSLIQPQPIYEQYF. CDR3 coding DNA: TGCGCCAGCAGCTTAATCCAGCCACAGCCTATCTACGAGCAGTACTTC.

V gene TRBV5-4 combines with J gene TRBJ1-1; D is perhaps TRBD1 (5 bases). CDR3 length equals 13 residues. Germline loops: CDR1 SGHNT, CDR2 YYREEE (reference sequence). V was clipped by 3 bases and J by 6 bases, with 12 bases between them. CDR3 sequence: CASSSGGRPEAFF. CDR3 bases: TGTGCCAGCAGCTCCGGGGGGAGACCTGAAGCTTTCTTT.

The J gene is TRBJ2-5, the V gene TRBV11-2; 14 bases are a match to TRBD2. Germline V lookup: CDR1 SGHAT, CDR2 FQNNGV. The CDR3 is 15 residues long. V shed 6 bases and J 2 bases; nucleotides not matched to a gene: 2. CDR3 loop: CASRRTSGGQETQYF. CDR3 nucleotide sequence: TGTGCCAGCAGACGGACTAGCGGGGGGCAAGAGACCCAGTACTTC.

The J gene is TRBJ2-7, the V gene TRBV7-2; no firm D call. Looked up from germline, CDR1 is SGHTA and CDR2 is FQGNSA. Trimming stripped 2 bases from V and 5 bases from J, with 10 bases between. CDR3 length: 13 residues. The CDR3 here is CASSLRVVNEQYF. Here the CDR3 DNA reads TGTGCCAGCAGCTTACGCGTGGTGAACGAGCAGTACTTC.

The chain links TRBV14 to TRBJ2-7; 10 nucleotides match TRBD1. There are 15 residues in the CDR3. Germline CDR1 SGHDN, CDR2 FVKESK. Trimming cost V 2 bases and J 3 bases; bases outside gene matches: 4. The CDR3 coding sequence is TGTGCCAGCAGCCAAACGGGACAGGGGCTCTACGAGCAGTACTTC. Protein sequence: CASSQTGQGLYEQYF.

The chain links TRBV10-2 to TRBJ2-5; possible D gene TRBD1, 6 bases. Germline assignment: CDR1 WSHSY and CDR2 SAAADI. The CDR3 sequence is 15 residues long. V lost 2 bases and J 4 bases, leaving 14 bases between the germline ends. As DNA, the CDR3 is TGCGCCAGCAGTGAGAGGCAGGGGATGTTAGAGACCCAGTACTTC. Translating gives CASSERQGMLETQYF.

The chain links TRBV11-1 to TRBJ2-3; 11 bases are shared with TRBD2. CDR3 size: 16 residues. Germline CDR1 SGHAT, CDR2 FQDESV (reference sequence). V shed 5 bases, J shed 4 bases, and the junction held 8 bases outside the gene matches. This CDR3 is CASSRLAGGYSDTQYF. DNA of the CDR3: TGTGCCAGCAGCCGTCTAGCGGGGGGCTATTCAGATACGCAGTATTTT.

This chain links TRBV2 with TRBJ2-3; D call uncertain. Germline values: CDR1 SNHLY, CDR2 FYNNEI. V lost 8 bases and J lost 0, with 9 bases in between. CDR3 length: 13 residues. The CDR3, as DNA: TGTGCCAGCTCTCAGGTTAGCACAGATACGCAGTATTTT. This translates into CASSQVSTDTQYF. The complete variable domain, with remaining parts taken from reference TRBV2 and TRBJ2-3, reads EPEVTQTPSHQVTQMGQEVILRCVPISNHLYFYWYRQILGQKVEFLVSFYNNEISEKSEIFDDQFSVERPDGSNFTLKIRSTKLEDSAMYFCASSQVSTDTQYFGPGTRLTVL.

The V gene is TRBV27, the J gene TRBJ1-2, with 9 bases fitting TRBD1. Germline V gene sequence: CDR1 MNHEY, CDR2 SMNVEV (reference sequence). Trimming at V came to 8 bases and at J to 5 bases, leaving 12 bases not matched to a gene. The CDR3 is made up of 15 amino acids. The CDR3 loop reads CASSWMGQGIYGYTF. DNA for the CDR3: TGTGCCAGCTCCTGGATGGGACAGGGAATATATGGCTACACCTTC.

The V and J genes are TRBV29-1 and TRBJ2-7; TRBD1 matches 7 bases. The CDR3 sequence is 15 residues long. The ends lost 6 bases at V and 3 bases at J; junction bases unmatched: 14. From germline, CDR1 is SQVTM and CDR2 ANQGSEA. DNA of the CDR3: TGCAGCGTCCGTGAAGAACCCGGGACAGACTACGAGCAGTACTTC. Its protein is CSVREEPGTDYEQYF.

The V call is TRBV30, the J call TRBJ1-2; D unresolved. The V gene's germline CDR1 is GTSNPN and CDR2 SVGIG (reference sequence). Trimming shortened V by 0 bases and J by 3 bases, and 8 bases separated the two germline ends. The CDR3 spans 13 residues. CDR3 residues: CAWSVRLHYGYTF. In DNA, the CDR3 is TGTGCCTGGAGTGTTCGGTTACACTATGGCTACACCTTC.

The V gene is TRBV19, the J gene TRBJ2-2, with D unresolved. V was clipped by 3 bases and J by 7 bases, with 15 bases between them. Germline V gives CDR1 LNHDA, CDR2 SQIVND (reference sequence). The CDR3 totals 15 residues. CDR3 sequence (DNA): TGTGCCAGTAGTATCAATTATCTAGGTGTCGGGGAGCTGTTTTTT. Amino acids: CASSINYLGVGELFF.

The chain carries TRBV7-6 and TRBJ2-7; unclear D gene. Trimming pared 8 bases from V and 1 base from J, leaving 6 bases between. CDR1 is SGHVS, CDR2 FNYEAQ, per germline. The CDR3 spans 11 residues. CDR3 bases: TGTGCCAGCGGCAATTCCTACGAGCAGTACTTC. Translation gives CASGNSYEQYF.

The gene calls are TRBV15 and TRBJ2-5, with a possible D match to TRBD2 (6 bases). The CDR3 covers 14 residues. The V gene lost 0 bases and the J gene lost 7 bases, with 12 bases spanning the gap. Germline assignment: CDR1 LNHNV and CDR2 YYDKDF (reference sequence). In DNA form, the CDR3 reads TGTGCCACCAGCAGAGATCGCGGGATCGGGACCCAGTACTTC. Its protein is CATSRDRGIGTQYF.

V and J are TRBV7-9 and TRBJ1-2, with D perhaps matching TRBD1 (6 bases). The CDR3 extends over 18 amino acids. Germline V gene data show CDR1 as SEHNR and CDR2 as FQNEAQ (reference sequence). The V gene lost 0 bases and the J gene lost 1 base, with 18 bases spanning the gap. The CDR3 region is CASSLASGHHEFNYGYTF. The CDR3, as DNA: TGTGCCAGCAGCTTAGCGTCGGGACACCACGAATTTAACTATGGCTACACCTTC.

This chain connects TRBV6-5 to TRBJ1-5; D is possibly TRBD1 (6 bases). The CDR3 sequence is 15 residues long. Trimming took 5 bases from V and 6 from J, leaving 17 bases between them. The V gene's germline CDR1 is MNHEY and CDR2 SVGAGI. The DNA of the CDR3 is TGTGCCAGCAGTCGAACACAGGGAAATGTTCAGCCCCAGCATTTT. It yields the protein CASSRTQGNVQPQHF.

This clone has only a few counts. The chain recombines TRBV9 with TRBJ1-6; TRBD1 matches 7 bases. Germline V lookup: CDR1 SGDLS, CDR2 YYNGEE. The CDR3 has 15 amino acids. With 0 bases clipped from V and 8 bases from J, the junction kept 5 bases outside the gene matches. The DNA of the CDR3 is TGTGCCAGCAGCGTAGCTCCACAGGGGTATTCACCCCTCCACTTT. Its translation: CASSVAPQGYSPLHF.

The rearrangement uses TRBV5-8 and TRBJ1-2; D gene unclear. The CDR3 covers 11 residues. Per germline, CDR1 SGHTS and CDR2 YDEGEE. The germline V and J ends were trimmed by 4 bases and 8 bases, with 9 bases remaining between them. The CDR3 DNA reads TGTGCCAGCAGCCTCGCTGGCGGCTACACCTTC. Protein product: CASSLAGGYTF.

The chain employs TRBV6-4 and TRBJ2-1; TRBD2 matches at 12 bases. The V gene end was trimmed by 2 bases and the J gene end by 9 bases; junction bases not matched to a gene: 5. Germline V CDR1 and CDR2: MRHNA, SNTAGT. The CDR3 has 15 residues. Written as DNA, the CDR3 is TGTGCCAGCAGTGACGAGGCTAGCGGGAGGGTTGAGCAGTTCTTC. It encodes CASSDEASGRVEQFF.